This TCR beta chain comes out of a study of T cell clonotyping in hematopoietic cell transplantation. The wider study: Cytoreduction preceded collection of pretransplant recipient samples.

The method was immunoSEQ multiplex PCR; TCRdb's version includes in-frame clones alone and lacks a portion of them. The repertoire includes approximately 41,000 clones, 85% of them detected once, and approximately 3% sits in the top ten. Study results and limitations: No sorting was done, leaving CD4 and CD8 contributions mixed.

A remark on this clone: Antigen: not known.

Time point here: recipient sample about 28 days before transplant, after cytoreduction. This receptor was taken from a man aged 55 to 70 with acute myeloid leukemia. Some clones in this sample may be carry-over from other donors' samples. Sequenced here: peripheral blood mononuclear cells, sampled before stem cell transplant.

Written as DNA, the CDR3 is TGTGCCAGCAGTTTACCCCCTCCAGCGGGGGCGGGCGGGGAGCTGTTTTTT. Translated: CASSLPPPAGAGGELFF. The rearrangement joins TRBV28 to TRBJ2-2; 8 bases are a match to TRBD2. The CDR3 covers 17 residues. The germline CDR1 and CDR2 sequences are MDHEN and SYDVKM. Losses at the gene ends were 2 bases for V and 7 bases for J; bases not matched to a gene: 12.